The next 7 T cell receptor delta chains were all read from a single sample in a study of gamma-delta chains in newborns, infants, children. TCRdb reprocessed the reads through CATT. The sample holds 10,000 or so delta-chain clones; about 3.8% are singletons and the top ten take under 10%. Sequencing was performed on blood. Source of these receptors: a child who was a newborn, infant or young child, either healthy, febrile or measles-vaccinated (not recorded which).

This sequence joins TRDV1 and TRDJ1; maybe TRDD2 (8 bases). The CDR3 spans 20 residues. The germline CDR1 and CDR2 sequences are TSWWSYY and QGS. Between the trimmed V and J ends, which lost 1 base and 0 bases, there was a span of 24 bases. CDR3 protein: CALGEPTSYLGVIYTDKLIF. In DNA form, the CDR3 reads TGTGCTCTTGGGGAACCCACTTCCTACCTGGGGGTTATATACACCGATAAACTCATCTTT.

This clone was seen a few times. The genes are TRDV1 and TRDJ1; possibly TRDD3 for D (5 bases). Germline V gene lookup returns CDR1 TSWWSYY and CDR2 QGS. V dropped 1 base and J dropped 12 bases, with 24 bases sitting between them. This CDR3 contains 16 residues. The CDR3 coding sequence is TGTGCTCTTGGGGAACGGAAGGAGGGTACTCGTCTGGGCTTCATCTTT. Protein product: CALGERKEGTRLGFIF.

This clone was counted a few times. The V call is TRDV3, the J call TRDJ1, with D possibly being TRDD3 (5 bases). This CDR3 has 17 residues. Germline values: CDR1 TVYSNPD, CDR2 GDNSRS (reference sequence). The V and J ends lost 0 bases and 4 bases respectively, with 24 bases between them. The CDR3 DNA reads TGTGCCTTTAGAGCAGGGATTGTGAGTCCACGGATCGATAAACTCATCTTT. Its translation: CAFRAGIVSPRIDKLIF.

This clone turned up a few times. An end of the junction differs from the germline gene, which may be a read error. This rearrangement joins TRDV2 to TRDJ1; 8 bases are a match to TRDD3. The CDR3 loop spans 20 amino acids. Per the germline V gene, CDR1 is GEAIGNYY and CDR2 is EKD. This CDR3 is CACDTLEDWGSHKHTDKLTF. The CDR3, as DNA: TGTGCCTGTGACACCCTAGAGGACTGGGGGTCTCACAAGCACACCGATAAACTCACCTTT.

Only a few counts were recorded for this clone. At one of its ends the junction is not consistent with the germline gene, which may arise from a read error. The chain couples TRDV1 to TRDJ1; D may be TRDD3 (6 bases). The CDR3 loop spans 15 amino acids. The germline CDR1 and CDR2 sequences are TSWWSYY and QGS. The CDR3 DNA reads as TGTGCTCCTGGGGAAAAAACAAGGGGTCCCGATAAACTCATCTTT. Protein: CAPGEKTRGPDKLIF.

Without a V gene call, the J gene is given as TRDJ3; the listed D gene, TRDD3, was not tested against the DNA. This CDR3 comprises 20 residues. The CDR3 loop reads CACDPTHTGAYSWDTRQMFF. As DNA, the CDR3 is TGTGCCTGTGACCCCACGCATACTGGGGCCTACTCCTGGGACACCCGACAGATGTTTTTC.

The V and J genes are TRDV1 and TRDJ2; 9 positions match TRDD3. The V gene end was trimmed by 5 bases and the J gene end by 2 bases; junction bases not matched to a gene: 21. CDR3 length: 21 amino acids. Germline V gives CDR1 TSWWSYY, CDR2 QGS. Here the CDR3 reads CALGTFFRSVLGEYLTAQLFF. Written as DNA, the CDR3 is TGTGCTCTTGGGACATTCTTCAGGAGCGTACTGGGGGAATACTTGACAGCACAACTCTTCTTT.